This T cell receptor beta chain derives from a study of technical replicates of blood from several donors. V was clipped by 3 bases and J by 10 bases, with 27 bases between them. Germline CDR1 KGHSH, CDR2 LQKENI. The CDR3 extends over 17 amino acids. The protocol was immunoSEQ multiplex PCR, while the TCRdb copy is restricted to in-frame clones and leaves out a portion. The sample consists of 15,000 or so clones, about 83% of them appearing once. The chain combines TRBV18 with TRBJ2-5; the D gene is possibly TRBD2 (7 bases). The clonotype was recovered from a human donor in good health. The sample consisted of PBMCs. DNA for the CDR3: TGTGCCAGCTCACCTATCGCCTGGACAGCGAGGGGGGGGGACCAGTACTTC. Protein: CASSPIAWTARGGDQYF.